One sample yielded the 23 T cell receptor beta chains listed below, sequenced in a study of CD8 T cells in Susac syndrome. When the RNA was reverse transcribed, random hexamers were used with an input of about 0.5 to 1 ug. TCRdb passed the immunoSEQ multiplex PCR reads through MiXCR, listing each CDR3 protein once. The data hold 130,000 to 150,000 distinct CDR3 sequences, with 94% observed a single time. Specimen: CD8+ T cells from PBMCs. The receptor source for this set is a human donor in good health.

The chain employs TRBV3-1 and TRBJ2-5, with D uncertain. The CDR3 spans 14 residues. CDR1 is LGHDT, CDR2 YNNKEL, per germline (reference sequence). Trimming left V 4 bases short and J 5 bases short, with 14 bases between. CDR3 in amino acids: CASSPRAIGETQYF. Here the CDR3 DNA reads TGTGCCAGCAGCCCTCGGGCCATTGGCGAGACCCAGTACTTC.

In DNA, the CDR3 is TGTGCCAGCAGCTTGCACCAGAGTGAGCAGTTCTTC. Encoded protein: CASSLHQSEQFF. This chain uses TRBV5-6 with TRBJ2-1; D remains unclear. The CDR3 spans 12 residues. Germline CDR1 reads SGHDT; CDR2 reads YYEEEE. The V and J ends lost 1 base and 9 bases respectively, with 8 bases between them.

V is TRBV27 and J is TRBJ2-3; 10 bases match TRBD2. The germline V gene encodes CDR1 MNHEY and CDR2 SMNVEV (reference sequence). V was pared by 2 bases and J by 0 bases, with 8 bases of the junction left unmatched. The CDR3 has 18 residues. CDR3: CASSLLLAGDVSTDTQYF. CDR3 DNA sequence: TGTGCCAGCAGTTTACTCCTAGCGGGAGATGTTAGCACAGATACGCAGTATTTT.

The chain joins TRBV27 to TRBJ2-7; D is perhaps TRBD2 (6 bases). V was cut by 5 bases and J by 3 bases, with 20 bases left in between. This CDR3 has 16 amino acids. Germline V CDR1 and CDR2: MNHEY, SMNVEV (reference sequence). This CDR3 is CASSPTPGLWHYEQYF. Written as DNA, the CDR3 is TGTGCCAGCAGTCCCACCCCGGGACTTTGGCACTACGAGCAGTACTTC.

This clonotype appeared once. J is TRBJ2-1 and V is TRBV20-1, with TRBD2 matching 9 bases. The CDR3 consists of 17 residues. Germline lookup yields CDR1 DFQATT and CDR2 SNEGSKA (reference sequence). With 0 bases clipped from V and 4 bases from J, the junction kept 10 bases outside the gene matches. Here the CDR3 DNA reads TGCAGTGCTAGAGAGATTATAGCGGGAGTTCCGTACAATGAGCAGTTCTTC. Its translation is CSAREIIAGVPYNEQFF.

The chain joins TRBV29-1 to TRBJ2-7; 15 bases line up with TRBD2. The CDR3 loop spans 16 amino acids. Germline CDR1 is SQVTM and CDR2 is ANQGSEA. Germline trimming cut 6 bases from V and 1 base from J; bases unmatched to any gene: 7. The CDR3 loop is CSVTGTSGRISYEQYF. CDR3 sequence (DNA): TGCAGCGTGACCGGGACTAGCGGGAGGATATCCTACGAGCAGTACTTC.

The chain has TRBV13 and TRBJ1-2; 9 bases are shared with TRBD1. The germline V gene encodes CDR1 PRHDT and CDR2 FYEKMQ (reference sequence). The CDR3 runs 14 residues. The J segment lost 5 bases and the V segment lost 5 bases, leaving 6 bases of the junction unmatched. The CDR3: CASSSRDREYGYTF. The CDR3 DNA sequence: TGTGCCAGCAGCAGCCGGGACAGGGAGTATGGCTACACCTTC.

This rearrangement joins TRBV4-3 to TRBJ2-7, with D uncertain. The CDR3 is made up of 13 amino acids. Germline CDR1 and CDR2: LGHNA and YSLEER. Deletions cut 0 bases from V and 7 bases from J, with 10 bases between. CDR3 in DNA: TGCGCCAGCAGCCAAGAGGGCGGTAGGGAGCAGTACTTC. This codes for CASSQEGGREQYF.

The CDR3 spells CATSDLASGYEQYF. The CDR3 DNA follows: TGTGCCACCAGTGATTTAGCATCTGGCTACGAGCAGTACTTC. The chain has TRBV24-1 and TRBJ2-7; D gene uncertain. CDR1 is KGHDR and CDR2 is SFDVKD in the germline V gene. The V end lost 1 base, the J end lost 3 bases, and 9 bases lay between the germline ends. The CDR3 covers 14 residues.

The V gene is TRBV9, the J gene TRBJ2-7; 8 positions match TRBD2. The CDR3 length is 15 residues. Germline CDR1 and CDR2: SGDLS and YYNGEE. V shed 0 bases and J 1 base; nucleotides not matched to a gene: 3. The CDR3 sequence: CASSVAAGESYEQYF. The CDR3 DNA is TGTGCCAGCAGCGTAGCAGCGGGAGAATCCTACGAGCAGTACTTC.

This clonotype showed up just once. CDR3 loop: CASSLQNLYEQYF. The CDR3 bases are TGTGCCAGCAGCCTCCAAAACCTCTACGAGCAGTACTTC. The chain combines TRBV7-9 with TRBJ2-7; D gene unclear. V dropped 5 bases and J dropped 3 bases, with 11 bases sitting between them. The CDR3 consists of 13 residues. Looked up from germline, CDR1 is SEHNR and CDR2 is FQNEAQ (reference sequence).

In its sample, this clonotype was seen once. The rearrangement links TRBV4-3 to TRBJ2-3; D might be TRBD1 (6 bases). The CDR3 is 15 amino acids. Looked up from germline, CDR1 is LGHNA and CDR2 is YSLEER. The V end lost 4 bases, the J end lost 4 bases, and 15 bases lay between the germline ends. The CDR3 region is CASSPATGRADTQYF. The CDR3 DNA reads as TGCGCCAGCAGCCCTGCGACAGGACGGGCAGATACGCAGTATTTT.

The chain combines TRBV29-1 with TRBJ2-1; no clear D. Trimming cost V 0 bases and J 4 bases, with 10 bases left between them. Germline values: CDR1 SQVTM, CDR2 ANQGSEA. This CDR3 spans 14 amino acids. Here the CDR3 DNA reads TGCAGCGTTGAAGATCCCCGCCGATACAATGAGCAGTTCTTC. Encoded protein: CSVEDPRRYNEQFF.

The rearrangement uses TRBV13 and TRBJ2-3; D might be TRBD1 or TRBD2, each matching 5 bases. Trimming took 4 bases from V and 4 from J, leaving 15 bases between them. Germline assignment: CDR1 PRHDT and CDR2 FYEKMQ (reference sequence). This CDR3 is built from 15 residues. CDR3 region: CASSSRRGASDTQYF. The CDR3 coding sequence is TGTGCCAGCAGCTCGCGTCGGGGCGCCTCAGATACGCAGTATTTT.

V and J are TRBV4-2 and TRBJ2-2; D possibly uses TRBD1 or TRBD2 (5 bases each). Germline CDR1 LGHNA, CDR2 YNFKEQ. This CDR3 contains 19 residues. The V gene lost 3 bases and the J gene lost 5 bases, with 25 bases spanning the gap. The CDR3: CASSQDLRGTNPRTGELFF. The CDR3 bases are TGTGCCAGCAGCCAGGACCTCCGGGGCACCAACCCGCGGACCGGGGAGCTGTTTTTT.

The genes are TRBV29-1 and TRBJ2-2, with TRBD2 identical over 14 bases. This CDR3 region has 16 residues. J gave up 4 bases and V 6 bases, and 7 bases lay outside the gene matches. Germline V CDR1 and CDR2: SQVTM, ANQGSEA. The DNA of the CDR3 is TGCAGCGTGGCGGGACTAGCGGGGGACTCCACCGGGGAGCTGTTTTTT. It codes for CSVAGLAGDSTGELFF.

This chain links TRBV11-2 with TRBJ2-2; no clear D gene. Germline V lookup: CDR1 SGHAT, CDR2 FQNNGV. The CDR3 has 14 amino acids. Trimming shortened V by 5 bases and J by 4 bases, and 11 bases separated the two germline ends. CDR3 sequence: CASSRGLGTGELFF. As DNA, the CDR3 is TGTGCCAGCAGCCGTGGTTTAGGCACCGGGGAGCTGTTTTTT.

This rearrangement joins TRBV30 to TRBJ2-7; 9 bases match TRBD2. The CDR3 spans 14 residues. Germline assignment: CDR1 GTSNPN and CDR2 SVGIG (reference sequence). Trimming cost V 1 base and J 6 bases; bases outside gene matches: 7. CDR3 sequence reads: CAWSEGVAGAEQYF. The CDR3 nucleotides are TGTGCCTGGAGTGAAGGGGTAGCGGGAGCCGAGCAGTACTTC.

The chain couples TRBV2 to TRBJ1-5, with a possible D match to TRBD1 (5 bases). The germline V gene has CDR1 SNHLY and CDR2 FYNNEI. CDR3 length: 14 residues. Trimming removed 4 bases from V and 5 bases from J, with 12 bases in between. The CDR3 loop is CASSVKAGDQPQHF. The CDR3 bases are TGTGCCAGCAGTGTGAAGGCGGGGGATCAGCCCCAGCATTTT.

This clonotype occurred once. This chain links TRBV12-3 or TRBV12-4 with TRBJ2-5; tentatively, D is TRBD1 (6 bases). V shed 8 bases and J shed 5 bases, with 24 bases lying between them. The CDR3 consists of 16 residues. CDR3 DNA sequence: TGTGCCAGCTTACAGGGAACAAGAGGCCTAAGGGAGACCCAGTACTTC. It translates to CASLQGTRGLRETQYF.

This clonotype has a single count. The gene calls are TRBV15 and TRBJ2-4; 16 nucleotides match TRBD2. The V gene's germline CDR1 is LNHNV and CDR2 YYDKDF (reference sequence). CDR3 length equals 19 residues. J was trimmed by 2 bases and V by 3 bases; bases with no gene match: 7. CDR3 DNA: TGTGCCACCAGCAGCACCGGGACTAGCGGGAGGGGAACCAAAAACATTCAGTACTTC. This codes for CATSSTGTSGRGTKNIQYF.

The CDR3 spells CASSIYGGNIQYF. The DNA for the CDR3 is TGCGCCAGCAGCATTTACGGGGGGAACATTCAGTACTTC. V gene TRBV5-1 combines with J gene TRBJ2-4, with 7 bases identical to TRBD2. CDR3 length equals 13 residues. Germline V gives CDR1 SGHRS, CDR2 YFSETQ. J gave up 7 bases and V 4 bases, and 5 bases lay outside the gene matches.

V and J are TRBV20-1 and TRBJ2-2; D is uncertain. Germline V gene lookup returns CDR1 DFQATT and CDR2 SNEGSKA (reference sequence). CDR3 length: 11 amino acids. Trimming shortened V by 1 base and J by 6 bases, and 3 bases separated the two germline ends. CDR3 bases: TGCAGTGCTAGAGTGGCCGGGGAGCTGTTTTTT. Translating it yields CSARVAGELFF.